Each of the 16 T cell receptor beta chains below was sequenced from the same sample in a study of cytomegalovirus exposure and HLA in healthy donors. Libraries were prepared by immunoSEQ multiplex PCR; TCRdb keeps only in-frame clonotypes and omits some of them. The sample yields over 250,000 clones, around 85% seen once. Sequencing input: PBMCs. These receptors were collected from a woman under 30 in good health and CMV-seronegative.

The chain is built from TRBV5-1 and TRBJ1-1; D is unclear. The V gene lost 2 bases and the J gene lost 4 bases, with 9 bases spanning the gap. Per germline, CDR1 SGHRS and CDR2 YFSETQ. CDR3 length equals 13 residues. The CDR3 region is CASSFEGSTEAFF. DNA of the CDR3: TGCGCCAGCAGCTTCGAGGGTAGCACTGAAGCTTTCTTT.

In nucleotides, the CDR3 is TGCGCCAGCAGCCAACAGGGCACGAACACCGGGGAGCTGTTTTTT. Translating gives CASSQQGTNTGELFF. J is TRBJ2-2 and V is TRBV5-1; a weak D match, TRBD1 (6 bases). V lost 4 bases to trimming and J lost 0 bases, with 10 bases between them. Looked up from germline, CDR1 is SGHRS and CDR2 is YFSETQ. The CDR3 runs 15 residues.

As DNA, the CDR3 is TGTGCCAGCAGCACCTCCTTCATCCGGACAGGGGCTGTGAATGAGCAGTTCTTC. This codes for CASSTSFIRTGAVNEQFF. This chain connects TRBV11-3 to TRBJ2-1; 9 bases align to TRBD1. The CDR3 is 18 residues long. Trimming at V came to 5 bases and at J to 7 bases, leaving 18 bases not matched to a gene. CDR1 and CDR2 (germline): SGHNT, YENEEA.

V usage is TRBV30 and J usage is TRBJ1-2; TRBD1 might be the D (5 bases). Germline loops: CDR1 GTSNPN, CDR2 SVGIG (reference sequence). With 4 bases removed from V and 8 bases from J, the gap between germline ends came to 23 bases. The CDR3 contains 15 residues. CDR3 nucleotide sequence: TGTGCCTGGATTCGGCCCGGGGGATCAGCTACCGGCTACACCTTC. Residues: CAWIRPGGSATGYTF.

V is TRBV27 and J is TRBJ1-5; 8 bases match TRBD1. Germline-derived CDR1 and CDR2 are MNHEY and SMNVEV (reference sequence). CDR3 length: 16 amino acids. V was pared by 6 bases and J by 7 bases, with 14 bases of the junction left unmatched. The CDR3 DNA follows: TGTGCCAGCAGCACCTCCCCTTCAGGGGGCGGACAGCCCCAGCATTTT. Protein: CASSTSPSGGGQPQHF.

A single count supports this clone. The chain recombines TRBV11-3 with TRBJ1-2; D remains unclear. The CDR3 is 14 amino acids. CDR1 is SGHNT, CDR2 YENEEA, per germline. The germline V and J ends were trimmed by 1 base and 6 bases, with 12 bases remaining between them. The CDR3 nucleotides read TGTGCCAGCAGCTTAGTTAGCGATTCTCATGGCTACACCTTC. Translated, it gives CASSLVSDSHGYTF. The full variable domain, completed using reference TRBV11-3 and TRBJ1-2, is EAGVVQSPRYKIIEKKQPVAFWCNPISGHNTLYWYLQNLGQGPELLIRYENEEAVDDSQLPKDRFSAERLKGVDSTLKIQPAELGDSAVYLCASSLVSDSHGYTFGSGTRLTVV.

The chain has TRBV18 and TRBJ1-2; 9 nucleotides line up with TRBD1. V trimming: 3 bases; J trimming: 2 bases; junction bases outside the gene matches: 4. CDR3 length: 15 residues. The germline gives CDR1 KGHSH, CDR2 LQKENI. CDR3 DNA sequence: TGTGCCAGCTCACCGGGACAGGGACCAAACTATGGCTACACCTTC. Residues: CASSPGQGPNYGYTF.

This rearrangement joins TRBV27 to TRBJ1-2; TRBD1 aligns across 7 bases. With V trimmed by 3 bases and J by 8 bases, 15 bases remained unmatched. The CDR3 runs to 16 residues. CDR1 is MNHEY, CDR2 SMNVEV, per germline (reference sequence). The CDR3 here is CASSFRGTVRLWGYTF. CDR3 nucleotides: TGTGCCAGCAGTTTCAGAGGGACAGTTCGTCTTTGGGGCTACACCTTC.

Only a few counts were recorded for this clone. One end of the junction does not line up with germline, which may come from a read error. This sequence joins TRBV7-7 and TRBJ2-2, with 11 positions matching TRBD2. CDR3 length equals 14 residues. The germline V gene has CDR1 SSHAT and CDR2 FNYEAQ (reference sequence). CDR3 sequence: CASSLAGGIGELFF. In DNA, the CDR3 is TGTGCTAGCAGCTTAGCGGGGGGGATCGGGGAGCTGTTTTTT.

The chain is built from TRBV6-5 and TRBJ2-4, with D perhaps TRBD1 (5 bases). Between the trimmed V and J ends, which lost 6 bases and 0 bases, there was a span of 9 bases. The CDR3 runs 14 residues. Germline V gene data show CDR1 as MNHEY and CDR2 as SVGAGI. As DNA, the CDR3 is TGTGCCAGCAGCCTGACAGTAGCCAAAAACATTCAGTACTTC. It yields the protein CASSLTVAKNIQYF.

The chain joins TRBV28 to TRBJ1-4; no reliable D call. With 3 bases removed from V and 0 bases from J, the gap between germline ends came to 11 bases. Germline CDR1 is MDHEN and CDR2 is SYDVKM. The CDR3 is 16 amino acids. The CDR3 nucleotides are TGTGCCAGCAGTTTGTATAGTCTTGCAACTAATGAAAAACTGTTTTTT. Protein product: CASSLYSLATNEKLFF.

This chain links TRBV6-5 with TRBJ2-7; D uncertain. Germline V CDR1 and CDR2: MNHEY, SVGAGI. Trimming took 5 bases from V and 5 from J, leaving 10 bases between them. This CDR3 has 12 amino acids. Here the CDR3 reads CASSTGWHEQYF. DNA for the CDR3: TGTGCCAGCAGTACCGGGTGGCACGAGCAGTACTTC.

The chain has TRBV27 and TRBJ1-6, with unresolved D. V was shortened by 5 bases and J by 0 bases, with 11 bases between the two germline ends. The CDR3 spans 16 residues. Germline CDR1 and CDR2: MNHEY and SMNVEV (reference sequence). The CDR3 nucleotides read TGTGCCAGCAGTCGAGACAAGAGCTCCTATAATTCACCCCTCCACTTT. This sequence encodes CASSRDKSSYNSPLHF.

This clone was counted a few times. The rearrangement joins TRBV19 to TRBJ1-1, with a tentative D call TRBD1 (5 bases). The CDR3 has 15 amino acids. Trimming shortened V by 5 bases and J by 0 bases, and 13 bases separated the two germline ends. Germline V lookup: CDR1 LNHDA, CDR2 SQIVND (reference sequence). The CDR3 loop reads CASSPPGRLNTEAFF. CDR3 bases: TGTGCCAGTAGTCCGCCAGGGAGGTTGAACACTGAAGCTTTCTTT.

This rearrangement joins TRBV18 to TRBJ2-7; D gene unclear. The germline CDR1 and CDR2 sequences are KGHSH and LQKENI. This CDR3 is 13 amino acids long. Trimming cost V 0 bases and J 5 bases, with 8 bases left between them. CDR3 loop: CASSPPRLNEQYF. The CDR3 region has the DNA TGTGCCAGCTCACCACCGAGACTGAACGAGCAGTACTTC.

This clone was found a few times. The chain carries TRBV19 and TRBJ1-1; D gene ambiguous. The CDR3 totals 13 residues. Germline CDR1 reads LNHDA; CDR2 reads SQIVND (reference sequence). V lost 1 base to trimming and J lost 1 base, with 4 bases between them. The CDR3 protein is CASSIAENTEAFF. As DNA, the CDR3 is TGTGCCAGTAGTATAGCAGAGAACACTGAAGCTTTCTTT.